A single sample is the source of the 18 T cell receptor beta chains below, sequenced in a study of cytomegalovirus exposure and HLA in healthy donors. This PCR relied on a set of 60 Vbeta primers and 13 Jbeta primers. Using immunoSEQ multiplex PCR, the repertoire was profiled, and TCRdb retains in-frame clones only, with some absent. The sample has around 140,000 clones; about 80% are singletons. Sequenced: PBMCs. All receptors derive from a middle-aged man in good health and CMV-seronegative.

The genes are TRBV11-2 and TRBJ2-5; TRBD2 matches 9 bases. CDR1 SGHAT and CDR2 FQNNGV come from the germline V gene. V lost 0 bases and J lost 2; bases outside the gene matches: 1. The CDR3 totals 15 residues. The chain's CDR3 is CASSLELAGQETQYF. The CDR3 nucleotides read TGTGCCAGCAGCTTAGAGCTAGCGGGGCAAGAGACCCAGTACTTC. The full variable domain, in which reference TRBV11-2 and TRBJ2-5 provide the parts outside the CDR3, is EAGVAQSPRYKIIEKRQSVAFWCNPISGHATLYWYQQILGQGPKLLIQFQNNGVVDDSQLPKDRFSAERLKGVDSTLKIQPAKLEDSAVYLCASSLELAGQETQYFGPGTRLLVL.

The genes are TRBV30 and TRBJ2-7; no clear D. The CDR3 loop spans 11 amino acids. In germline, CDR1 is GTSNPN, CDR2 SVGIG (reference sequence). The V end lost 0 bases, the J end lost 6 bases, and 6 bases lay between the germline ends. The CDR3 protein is CAWSVASEQYF. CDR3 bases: TGTGCCTGGAGTGTAGCTAGCGAGCAGTACTTC.

The CDR3 nucleotides are TGCGCCAGCAGCCCCGCCCGGGTAGCTAACACCGGGGAGCTGTTTTTT. Translated: CASSPARVANTGELFF. The genes are TRBV5-1 and TRBJ2-2; D is uncertain. Germline CDR1 and CDR2: SGHRS and YFSETQ. V dropped 4 bases and J dropped 2 bases, with 15 bases sitting between them. The CDR3 totals 16 residues.

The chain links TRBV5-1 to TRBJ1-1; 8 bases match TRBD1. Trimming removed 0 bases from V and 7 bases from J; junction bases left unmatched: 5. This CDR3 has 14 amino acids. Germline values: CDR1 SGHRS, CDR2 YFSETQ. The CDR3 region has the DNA TGCGCCAGCAGCTTGGGGGACAGGCCAGTTGAAGCTTTCTTT. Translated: CASSLGDRPVEAFF. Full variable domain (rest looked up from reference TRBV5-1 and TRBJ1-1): KAGVTQTPRYLIKTRGQQVTLSCSPISGHRSVSWYQQTPGQGLQFLFEYFSETQRNKGNFPGRFSGRQFSNSRSEMNVSTLELGDSALYLCASSLGDRPVEAFFGQGTRLTVV.

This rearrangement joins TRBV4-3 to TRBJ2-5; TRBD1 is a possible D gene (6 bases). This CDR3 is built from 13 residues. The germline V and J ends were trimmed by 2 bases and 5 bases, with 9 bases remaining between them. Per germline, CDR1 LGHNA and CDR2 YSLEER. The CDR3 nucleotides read TGCGCCAGCAGCCAAACAGGGTTGGAGACCCAGTACTTC. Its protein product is CASSQTGLETQYF.

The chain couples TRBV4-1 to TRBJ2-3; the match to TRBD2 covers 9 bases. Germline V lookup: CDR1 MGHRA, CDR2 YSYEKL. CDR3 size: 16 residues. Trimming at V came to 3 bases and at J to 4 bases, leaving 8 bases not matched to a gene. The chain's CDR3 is CASSHLGRGGSDTQYF. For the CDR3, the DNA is TGCGCCAGCAGCCACCTCGGGCGGGGGGGCTCAGATACGCAGTATTTT.

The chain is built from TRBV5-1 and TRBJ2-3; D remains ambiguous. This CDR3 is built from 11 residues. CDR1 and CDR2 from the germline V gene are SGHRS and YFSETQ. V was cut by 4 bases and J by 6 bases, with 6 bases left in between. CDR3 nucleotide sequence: TGCGCCAGCAGCCACTCGGATACGCAGTATTTT. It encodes CASSHSDTQYF.

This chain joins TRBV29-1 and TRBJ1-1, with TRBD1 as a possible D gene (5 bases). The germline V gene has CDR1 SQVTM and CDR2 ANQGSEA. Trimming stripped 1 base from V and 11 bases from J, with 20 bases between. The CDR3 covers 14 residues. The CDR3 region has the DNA TGCAGCGTTGAAGGGACAATCGCGGTTTTTGACGCTTTCTTT. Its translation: CSVEGTIAVFDAFF.

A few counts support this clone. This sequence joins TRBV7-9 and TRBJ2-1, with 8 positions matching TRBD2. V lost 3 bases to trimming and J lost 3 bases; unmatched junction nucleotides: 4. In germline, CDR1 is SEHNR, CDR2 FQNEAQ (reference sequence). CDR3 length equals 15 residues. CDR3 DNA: TGTGCCAGCAGCTTGGGCAGCGGGGGCTACAATGAGCAGTTCTTC. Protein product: CASSLGSGGYNEQFF.

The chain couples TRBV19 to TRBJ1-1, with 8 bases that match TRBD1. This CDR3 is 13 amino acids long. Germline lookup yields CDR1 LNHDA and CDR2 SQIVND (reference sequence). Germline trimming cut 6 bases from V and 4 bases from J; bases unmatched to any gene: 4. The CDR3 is CASRPQGGTEAFF. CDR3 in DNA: TGTGCCAGTAGACCACAGGGGGGCACTGAAGCTTTCTTT.

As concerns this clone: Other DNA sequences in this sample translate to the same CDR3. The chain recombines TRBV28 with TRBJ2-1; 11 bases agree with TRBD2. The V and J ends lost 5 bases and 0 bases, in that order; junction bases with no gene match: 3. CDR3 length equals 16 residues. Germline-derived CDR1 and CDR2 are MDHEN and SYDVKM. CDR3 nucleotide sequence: TGTGCCAGCAGTACCCTAGCGGGGGGCTCCTACAATGAGCAGTTCTTC. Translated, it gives CASSTLAGGSYNEQFF.

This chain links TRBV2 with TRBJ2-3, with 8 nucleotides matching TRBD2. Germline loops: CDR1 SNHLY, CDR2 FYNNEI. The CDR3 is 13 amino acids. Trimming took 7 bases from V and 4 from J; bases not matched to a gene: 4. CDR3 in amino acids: CASMAGGSDTQYF. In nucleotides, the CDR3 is TGTGCCAGCATGGCGGGGGGATCAGATACGCAGTATTTT.

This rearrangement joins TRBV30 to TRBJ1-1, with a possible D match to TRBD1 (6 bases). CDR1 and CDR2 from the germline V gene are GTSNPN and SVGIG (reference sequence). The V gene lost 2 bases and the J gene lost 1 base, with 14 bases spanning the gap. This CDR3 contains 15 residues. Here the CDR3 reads CAWSIWGGQNTEAFF. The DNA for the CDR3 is TGTGCCTGGAGTATCTGGGGGGGCCAGAACACTGAAGCTTTCTTT. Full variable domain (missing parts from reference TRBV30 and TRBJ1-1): SQTIHQWPATLVQPVGSPLSLECTVEGTSNPNLYWYRQAAGRGLQLLFYSVGIGQISSEVPQNLSASRPQDRQFILSSKKLLLSDSGFYLCAWSIWGGQNTEAFFGQGTRLTVV.

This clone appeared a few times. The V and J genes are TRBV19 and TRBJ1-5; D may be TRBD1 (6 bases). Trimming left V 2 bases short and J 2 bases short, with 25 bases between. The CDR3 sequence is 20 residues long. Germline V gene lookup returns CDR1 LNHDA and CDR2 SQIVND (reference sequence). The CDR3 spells CASSIKGKTGWGVGNQPQHF. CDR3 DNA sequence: TGTGCCAGTAGTATAAAAGGGAAGACAGGATGGGGCGTCGGCAATCAGCCCCAGCATTTT.

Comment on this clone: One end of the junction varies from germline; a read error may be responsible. This CDR3 reads CAISESQDLNTEASF. CDR3 bases: TGTGCCATCAGTGAGTCGCAGGACTTGAACACTGAAGCTTCCTTT. The chain joins TRBV10-3 to TRBJ1-1; D unclear. The CDR3 length is 15 residues. Germline CDR1 reads ENHRY; CDR2 reads SYGVKD.

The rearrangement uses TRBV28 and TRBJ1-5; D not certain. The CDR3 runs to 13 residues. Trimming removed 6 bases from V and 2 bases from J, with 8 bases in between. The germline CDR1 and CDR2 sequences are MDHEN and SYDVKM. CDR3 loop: CASRGARNQPQHF. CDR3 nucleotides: TGTGCCAGCAGAGGAGCGCGCAATCAGCCCCAGCATTTT. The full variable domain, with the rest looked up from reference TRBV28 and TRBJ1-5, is DVKVTQSSRYLVKRTGEKVFLECVQDMDHENMFWYRQDPGLGLRLIYFSYDVKMKEKGDIPEGYSVSREKKERFSLILESASTNQTSMYLCASRGARNQPQHFGDGTRLSIL.

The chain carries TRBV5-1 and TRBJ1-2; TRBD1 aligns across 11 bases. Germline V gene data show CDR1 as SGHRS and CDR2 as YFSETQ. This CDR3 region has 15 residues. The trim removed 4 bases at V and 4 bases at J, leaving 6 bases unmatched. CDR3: CASSQEGTGGYGYTF. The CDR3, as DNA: TGCGCCAGCAGCCAGGAGGGGACAGGGGGCTATGGCTACACCTTC. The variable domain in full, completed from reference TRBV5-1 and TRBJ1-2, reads KAGVTQTPRYLIKTRGQQVTLSCSPISGHRSVSWYQQTPGQGLQFLFEYFSETQRNKGNFPGRFSGRQFSNSRSEMNVSTLELGDSALYLCASSQEGTGGYGYTFGSGTRLTVV.

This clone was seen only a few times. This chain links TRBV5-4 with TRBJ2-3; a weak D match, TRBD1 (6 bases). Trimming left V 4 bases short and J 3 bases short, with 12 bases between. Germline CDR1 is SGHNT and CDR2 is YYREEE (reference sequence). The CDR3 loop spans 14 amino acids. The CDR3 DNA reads TGTGCCAGCAGCACTCGCAGGGGTACAGATACGCAGTATTTT. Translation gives CASSTRRGTDTQYF.